The 5 T cell receptor beta chains below come from one sample, sequenced in a study of T cell changes during pregnancy in multiple sclerosis. The method was immunoSEQ multiplex PCR; TCRdb's version includes in-frame clones alone and lacks a portion of them. The repertoire has 75,000 to 90,000 clones, around nine tenths of them found once; the top ten carry roughly 0.21%. The sample here was CD4+ T cells from peripheral blood mononuclear cells, taken before pregnancy. All receptors derive from a female donor with multiple sclerosis, enrolled in a pregnancy study.

V gene TRBV5-1 combines with J gene TRBJ1-3, with D maybe TRBD1 (6 bases). The CDR3 length is 15 residues. V lost 5 bases and J 5 bases, leaving 17 bases between the germline ends. From germline, CDR1 is SGHRS and CDR2 YFSETQ. CDR3 bases: TGCGCCAGCAGGGTGGGGGCCGCAGATCGAAACACCATATATTTT. Protein sequence: CASRVGAADRNTIYF.

The chain combines TRBV7-2 with TRBJ2-7; 7 nucleotides align to TRBD2. Germline CDR1 reads SGHTA; CDR2 reads FQGNSA. The CDR3 has 15 residues. V lost 5 bases to trimming and J lost 5 bases; unmatched junction nucleotides: 12. The CDR3 reads CASSPMGGRIHEQYF. The DNA for the CDR3 is TGTGCCAGCAGCCCCATGGGGGGGAGGATCCACGAGCAGTACTTC.

The V gene is TRBV6-1, the J gene TRBJ1-4; D remains ambiguous. The CDR3 consists of 14 residues. Trimming stripped 0 bases from V and 4 bases from J, with 6 bases between. Germline V gives CDR1 MNHNS, CDR2 SASEGT. The CDR3 protein is CASSEAPGNEKLFF. For the CDR3, the DNA is TGTGCCAGCAGTGAAGCACCGGGTAATGAAAAACTGTTTTTT.

The chain is built from TRBV5-4 and TRBJ1-1; the match to TRBD1 covers 8 bases. CDR1 and CDR2 (germline): SGHNT, YYREEE (reference sequence). This CDR3 spans 18 amino acids. The ends lost 2 bases at V and 0 bases at J; junction bases unmatched: 12. The DNA of the CDR3 is TGTGCCAGCAGCTTTGGGGGTCAGGGGGCGCGGGTGAACACTGAAGCTTTCTTT. The encoded protein is CASSFGGQGARVNTEAFF.

The chain couples TRBV29-1 to TRBJ2-3, with 9 positions matching TRBD2. Germline CDR1 SQVTM, CDR2 ANQGSEA. This CDR3 is built from 15 residues. J lost 0 bases, V lost 6 bases, and 7 bases had no gene match. The CDR3 DNA follows: TGCAGCGTAGTTCGGCTAGCGGGGAGCACAGATACGCAGTATTTT. Encoded protein: CSVVRLAGSTDTQYF.